What follows are 27 T cell receptor beta chains derived from one specimen sequenced in a study of shared clonotypes between healthy human individuals. Repertoires were generated with immunoSEQ multiplex PCR, while TCRdb's copy carries only in-frame clones and drops some. The table records about 1,800,000 clones, about 95% of them present only once. CD45RO-negative, CCR7-positively selected cells formed the naive CD8 fraction, excluding terminally differentiated effector memory CD45RA+ cells. The sequenced sample was naive CD8+ T cells sorted from blood. These receptors were collected from a man younger than 35 in good health.

J is TRBJ1-5 and V is TRBV6-1; D call uncertain. The CDR3 extends over 15 amino acids. Germline V gives CDR1 MNHNS, CDR2 SASEGT. Trimming left V 2 bases short and J 6 bases short, with 14 bases between. The CDR3 protein is CASSEHGEMGQPQHF. The DNA for the CDR3 is TGTGCCAGCAGTGAACACGGGGAAATGGGTCAGCCCCAGCATTTT.

The gene calls are TRBV30 and TRBJ2-1; 10 positions match TRBD2. J was trimmed by 4 bases and V by 7 bases; bases with no gene match: 13. Germline loops: CDR1 GTSNPN, CDR2 SVGIG (reference sequence). This CDR3 contains 16 residues. CDR3 bases: TGTGCCTTGGAGGGCGGACTAGCGGCCCTTTACAATGAGCAGTTCTTC. Translation: CALEGGLAALYNEQFF.

V usage is TRBV7-6 and J usage is TRBJ2-3; no clear D. V gave up 5 bases and J gave up 0 bases, with 3 bases separating them. CDR3 length equals 12 residues. Per germline, CDR1 SGHVS and CDR2 FNYEAQ. The CDR3 here is CASSQSTDTQYF. CDR3 bases: TGTGCCAGCAGCCAGAGCACAGATACGCAGTATTTT.

Only one count was recorded for this clone. This chain connects TRBV4-1 to TRBJ2-3; D remains ambiguous. Germline assignment: CDR1 MGHRA and CDR2 YSYEKL. V lost 0 bases and J 2 bases, leaving 9 bases between the germline ends. CDR3 length: 15 amino acids. In DNA form, the CDR3 reads TGCGCCAGCAGCCAAGATATAAGCTACACAGATACGCAGTATTTT. Translation: CASSQDISYTDTQYF.

The V gene is TRBV2, the J gene TRBJ1-2; D remains ambiguous. Looked up from germline, CDR1 is SNHLY and CDR2 is FYNNEI. The V end was cut by 10 bases, the J end by 5 bases, with 14 bases between. The CDR3 length is 12 residues. The CDR3 here is CAIPGLDYGYTF. The CDR3 region has the DNA TGTGCCATCCCGGGCCTTGATTATGGCTACACCTTC.

The rearrangement uses TRBV10-2 and TRBJ2-7; maybe TRBD2 (5 bases). Deletions cut 10 bases from V and 3 bases from J, with 16 bases between. Germline CDR1 reads WSHSY; CDR2 reads SAAADI. This CDR3 region has 13 residues. The CDR3 loop reads CATRYRGDYEQYF. The CDR3 bases are TGCGCCACCCGTTATCGGGGAGACTACGAGCAGTACTTC.

The chain joins TRBV4-1 to TRBJ1-2; 9 positions agree with TRBD1. With V trimmed by 5 bases and J by 9 bases, 13 bases remained unmatched. Germline loops: CDR1 MGHRA, CDR2 YSYEKL. The CDR3 covers 15 residues. As DNA, the CDR3 is TGCGCCAGCAGCGATGCCGACAGGGGGTATAGTAGCTACACCTTC. It codes for CASSDADRGYSSYTF.

This clone was seen only once. The chain recombines TRBV6-5 with TRBJ2-2; 10 nucleotides match TRBD2. V shed 2 bases and J 6 bases; nucleotides not matched to a gene: 6. Germline CDR1 and CDR2: MNHEY and SVGAGI. The CDR3 sequence is 16 residues long. CDR3 loop: CASSYGSGGASGELFF. CDR3 coding DNA: TGTGCCAGCAGTTACGGAAGCGGGGGGGCCTCCGGGGAGCTGTTTTTT.

The chain combines TRBV7-9 with TRBJ2-7, with D unclear. V lost 4 bases and J 0 bases, leaving 10 bases between the germline ends. This CDR3 contains 14 residues. The germline V gene has CDR1 SEHNR and CDR2 FQNEAQ (reference sequence). This CDR3 reads CASSSSKSSYEQYF. The CDR3 DNA reads as TGTGCCAGCAGCTCCTCAAAGAGCTCCTACGAGCAGTACTTC.

The rearrangement joins TRBV7-3 to TRBJ2-1, with 11 bases identical to TRBD2. CDR1 and CDR2 from the germline V gene are SGHTA and FQGTGA. The CDR3 runs to 16 residues. With V trimmed by 5 bases and J by 0 bases, 3 bases remained unmatched. The CDR3 loop is CASSLLAGVSYNEQFF. The CDR3 bases are TGTGCCAGCAGCCTACTAGCGGGGGTCTCCTACAATGAGCAGTTCTTC.

This chain joins TRBV5-6 and TRBJ2-1, with D unclear. This CDR3 is built from 12 residues. CDR1 is SGHDT and CDR2 is YYEEEE in the germline V gene. V gave up 5 bases and J gave up 12 bases, with 15 bases separating them. CDR3 sequence reads: CASSSAASRQFF. CDR3 DNA sequence: TGTGCCAGCAGTTCTGCGGCGTCTCGGCAGTTCTTC.

This chain uses TRBV7-2 with TRBJ1-1; possible D gene TRBD1, 6 bases. V shed 2 bases and J shed 0 bases, with 10 bases lying between them. The CDR3 loop spans 15 amino acids. Germline values: CDR1 SGHTA, CDR2 FQGNSA. The CDR3 DNA follows: TGTGCCAGCAGCTTACTTGGGGGCATGAACACTGAAGCTTTCTTT. Residues: CASSLLGGMNTEAFF.

The chain recombines TRBV6-1 with TRBJ1-6, with D unclear. Germline V lookup: CDR1 MNHNS, CDR2 SASEGT. There are 11 residues in the CDR3. Trimming cost V 1 base and J 13 bases, with 5 bases left between them. The CDR3 DNA is TGTGCCAGCAGTGAAGTGGGTCCCCTCCACTTT. Protein sequence: CASSEVGPLHF.

The chain has TRBV19 and TRBJ1-1; D possibly corresponds to TRBD1 (5 bases). The CDR3 contains 14 residues. V lost 4 bases and J 5 bases, leaving 14 bases between the germline ends. The germline CDR1 and CDR2 sequences are LNHDA and SQIVND (reference sequence). The CDR3 coding sequence is TGTGCCAGTAGTAGGGGGACCTCGAGGACTGAAGCTTTCTTT. Residues: CASSRGTSRTEAFF. The full variable domain, completed using reference TRBV19 and TRBJ1-1, is DGGITQSPKYLFRKEGQNVTLSCEQNLNHDAMYWYRQDPGQGLRLIYYSQIVNDFQKGDIAEGYSVSREKKESFPLTVTSAQKNPTAFYLCASSRGTSRTEAFFGQGTRLTVV.

V gene TRBV28 combines with J gene TRBJ2-4; 7 bases are a match to TRBD2. This CDR3 spans 13 amino acids. The trim removed 6 bases at V and 4 bases at J, leaving 3 bases unmatched. Germline assignment: CDR1 MDHEN and CDR2 SYDVKM. The chain's CDR3 is CASRGGAKNIQYF. The CDR3 bases are TGTGCCAGCAGGGGAGGGGCGAAAAACATTCAGTACTTC.

The rearrangement uses TRBV2 and TRBJ2-2; TRBD1 aligns across 9 bases. This CDR3 region has 19 residues. Trimming at V came to 1 base and at J to 2 bases, leaving 11 bases not matched to a gene. Germline lookup yields CDR1 SNHLY and CDR2 FYNNEI. CDR3 region: CASSEDYGDRAYNTGELFF. Here the CDR3 DNA reads TGTGCCAGCAGTGAAGACTATGGGGACAGGGCCTATAACACCGGGGAGCTGTTTTTT.

The chain uses TRBV9 and TRBJ1-1, with TRBD1 as a possible D gene (6 bases). The ends were cut back, 4 bases at V and 7 bases at J, with 14 bases in the middle. The germline gives CDR1 SGDLS, CDR2 YYNGEE. The CDR3 loop spans 13 amino acids. The CDR3 DNA follows: TGTGCCAGCAGCATACCGGGACAAGATGAAGCTTTCTTT. Residues: CASSIPGQDEAFF.

As DNA, the CDR3 is TGTGCCAGCAGTTCTAGCGGGAGAGGTAATGAGCAGTTCTTC. Translation: CASSSSGRGNEQFF. The chain has TRBV27 and TRBJ2-1, with 10 bases that match TRBD2. V trimming: 4 bases; J trimming: 7 bases; junction bases outside the gene matches: 4. Germline CDR1 MNHEY, CDR2 SMNVEV (reference sequence). The CDR3 totals 14 residues.

Note on this clone: This sample also contains other DNA sequences that code for the same CDR3. V usage is TRBV2 and J usage is TRBJ2-7; tentative D call: TRBD1 (6 bases). The CDR3 contains 13 residues. The germline gives CDR1 SNHLY, CDR2 FYNNEI. Trimming took off 1 base at V and 4 bases at J, with 8 bases between the two ends. The CDR3 DNA reads as TGTGCCAGCAGTGAAGACAGGGTTTACGAGCAGTACTTC. Its protein is CASSEDRVYEQYF. Combining the CDR3 with reference TRBV2 and TRBJ2-7 gives the whole variable domain EPEVTQTPSHQVTQMGQEVILRCVPISNHLYFYWYRQILGQKVEFLVSFYNNEISEKSEIFDDQFSVERPDGSNFTLKIRSTKLEDSAMYFCASSEDRVYEQYFGPGTRLTVT.

The rearrangement joins TRBV29-1 to TRBJ2-1, with no clear D. The ends were cut back, 1 base at V and 3 bases at J, with 4 bases in the middle. CDR3 length equals 12 residues. In germline, CDR1 is SQVTM, CDR2 ANQGSEA. This CDR3 reads CSVEGRYNEQFF. In DNA, the CDR3 is TGCAGCGTTGAAGGTCGCTACAATGAGCAGTTCTTC.

The chain carries TRBV7-9 and TRBJ2-7; 8 bases are a match to TRBD1. The germline V gene has CDR1 SEHNR and CDR2 FQNEAQ (reference sequence). The CDR3 runs 14 residues. Trimming cost V 4 bases and J 3 bases; bases outside gene matches: 5. The chain's CDR3 is CASSSTGEDYEQYF. DNA for the CDR3: TGTGCCAGCAGCTCGACAGGGGAGGACTACGAGCAGTACTTC.

V is TRBV27 and J is TRBJ2-7, with D perhaps being TRBD1 or TRBD2 (6 bases each). CDR1 and CDR2 (germline): MNHEY, SMNVEV (reference sequence). This CDR3 has 16 amino acids. Trimming took off 3 bases at V and 3 bases at J, with 18 bases between the two ends. CDR3 residues: CASSFSSGAVVYEQYF. The CDR3 bases are TGTGCCAGCAGTTTTTCATCGGGGGCCGTGGTCTACGAGCAGTACTTC.

This clone has only one observation. The chain recombines TRBV10-3 with TRBJ1-2, with a weak D call TRBD1 (5 bases). Germline values: CDR1 ENHRY, CDR2 SYGVKD. This CDR3 has 14 residues. Trimming took 0 bases from V and 4 from J, leaving 9 bases between them. In DNA, the CDR3 is TGTGCCATCAGTGAGTCGGACACCTCCTATGGCTACACCTTC. Translation: CAISESDTSYGYTF.

The chain joins TRBV5-4 to TRBJ2-3; the D is unclear. With 4 bases removed from V and 2 bases from J, the gap between germline ends came to 14 bases. The CDR3 covers 15 residues. Germline CDR1 reads SGHNT; CDR2 reads YYREEE (reference sequence). This CDR3 is CASSPIEALTDTQYF. In DNA form, the CDR3 reads TGTGCCAGCAGCCCAATTGAAGCCCTCACAGATACGCAGTATTTT. Variable domain in full (rest from reference TRBV5-4 and TRBJ2-3): ETGVTQSPTHLIKTRGQQVTLRCSSQSGHNTVSWYQQALGQGPQFIFQYYREEENGRGNFPPRFSGLQFPNYSSELNVNALELDDSALYLCASSPIEALTDTQYFGPGTRLTVL.

This chain uses TRBV5-6 with TRBJ2-1; 7 bases are shared with TRBD1. The V and J ends lost 0 bases and 4 bases, in that order; junction bases with no gene match: 7. CDR3 length: 16 residues. From germline, CDR1 is SGHDT and CDR2 YYEEEE. DNA of the CDR3: TGTGCCAGCAGCTTGGACAGGGGAGACCTTTACAATGAGCAGTTCTTC. Translating it yields CASSLDRGDLYNEQFF. Looking up the rest from reference TRBV5-6 and TRBJ2-1 gives the full variable domain: DAGVTQSPTHLIKTRGQQVTLRCSPKSGHDTVSWYQQALGQGPQFIFQYYEEEERQRGNFPDRFSGHQFPNYSSELNVNALLLGDSALYLCASSLDRGDLYNEQFFGPGTRLTVL.

The gene calls are TRBV9 and TRBJ2-7; no clear D gene. This CDR3 region has 15 residues. Germline assignment: CDR1 SGDLS and CDR2 YYNGEE. The V gene lost 4 bases and the J gene lost 0 bases, with 14 bases spanning the gap. CDR3 nucleotides: TGTGCCAGCAGCCCAGACGGCCTAGGCTCCTACGAGCAGTACTTC. This translates into CASSPDGLGSYEQYF. Variable domain in full (rest from reference TRBV9 and TRBJ2-7): DSGVTQTPKHLITATGQRVTLRCSPRSGDLSVYWYQQSLDQGLQFLIQYYNGEERAKGNILERFSAQQFPDLHSELNLSSLELGDSALYFCASSPDGLGSYEQYFGPGTRLTVT.

The chain recombines TRBV6-1 with TRBJ2-2; no definite D call. The CDR3 covers 15 residues. Trimming removed 1 base at V and 4 bases at J, with 10 bases between. Germline loops: CDR1 MNHNS, CDR2 SASEGT. As DNA, the CDR3 is TGTGCCAGCAGTGAAGTTATATTCGGCACCGGGGAGCTGTTTTTT. It translates to CASSEVIFGTGELFF.